Below are 13 T cell receptor beta chains sequenced from a single sample in a study of STAT5B mutations in CD4+ large granular lymphocyte leukemia. This table comes from immunoSEQ multiplex PCR, and its TCRdb copy is limited to in-frame clones, with some not included. There are approximately 35,000 clones in the sample; over 65% occur only once, and roughly 6.9% lies in the top ten. The material sequenced was CD4+ T cells from blood buffy coats. Receptors originate from a human donor in good health.

This chain uses TRBV5-5 with TRBJ1-1, with D possibly being TRBD1 (5 bases). Trimming cost V 4 bases and J 1 base, with 11 bases left between them. Germline assignment: CDR1 SGHKS and CDR2 YYEKEE (reference sequence). CDR3 length equals 14 residues. The CDR3 reads CASSPVGGNTEAFF. The CDR3 DNA sequence: TGTGCCAGCAGCCCGGTCGGGGGGAACACTGAAGCTTTCTTT.

This clone was seen a single time. The rearrangement uses TRBV15 and TRBJ2-5; TRBD1 matches 7 bases. Germline V lookup: CDR1 LNHNV, CDR2 YYDKDF (reference sequence). Losses at the gene ends were 3 bases for V and 2 bases for J; bases not matched to a gene: 3. CDR3 length: 14 amino acids. The chain's CDR3 is CATSRMGQQETQYF. The CDR3 region has the DNA TGTGCCACCAGCAGGATGGGACAGCAAGAGACCCAGTACTTC.

This rearrangement joins TRBV5-8 to TRBJ1-2, with D uncertain. The CDR3 consists of 14 residues. Germline V gene data show CDR1 as SGHTS and CDR2 as YDEGEE. Trimming took off 0 bases at V and 8 bases at J, with 14 bases between the two ends. The CDR3 DNA reads TGTGCCAGCAGCTTGGGAGCGGTCCCCGGGGGCTACACCTTC. This gives the protein CASSLGAVPGGYTF.

The V call is TRBV6-6, the J call TRBJ2-3; TRBD1 matches at 9 bases. CDR3 length equals 16 residues. With V trimmed by 3 bases and J by 4 bases, 8 bases remained unmatched. Germline V lookup: CDR1 MNHNY, CDR2 SVGAGI (reference sequence). The CDR3 DNA sequence: TGTGCCAGCAGTTATCCGGGACAGGGTCAGGCAGATACGCAGTATTTT. Translation: CASSYPGQGQADTQYF.

The chain is built from TRBV7-9 and TRBJ2-3; D remains unclear. The CDR3 is 14 residues long. The germline CDR1 and CDR2 sequences are SEHNR and FQNEAQ (reference sequence). The ends were cut back, 1 base at V and 5 bases at J, with 10 bases in the middle. The CDR3 reads CASSLGTVIDTQYF. DNA of the CDR3: TGTGCCAGCAGCTTAGGGACGGTGATAGATACGCAGTATTTT.

In its sample, this clone was seen a few times. This sequence joins TRBV7-2 and TRBJ2-5; tentative D call: TRBD2 (6 bases). The V and J ends lost 2 bases and 5 bases respectively, with 15 bases between them. From germline, CDR1 is SGHTA and CDR2 FQGNSA. This CDR3 region has 15 residues. The CDR3, as DNA: TGTGCCAGCAGCTTAATTAGTGCGGGGCTGGAGACCCAGTACTTC. Its translation is CASSLISAGLETQYF.

The chain uses TRBV5-1 and TRBJ2-7; the D gene is possibly TRBD1 (6 bases). CDR3 size: 14 residues. V dropped 3 bases and J dropped 6 bases, with 16 bases sitting between them. Germline lookup yields CDR1 SGHRS and CDR2 YFSETQ. The DNA of the CDR3 is TGCGCCAGCAGCTCCTCCTCGACAGGCCTCGAGCAGTACTTC. It codes for CASSSSSTGLEQYF.

The chain uses TRBV7-3 and TRBJ2-2, with unresolved D. The CDR3 spans 14 residues. V was clipped by 2 bases and J by 3 bases, with 7 bases between them. Germline V gives CDR1 SGHTA, CDR2 FQGTGA. The CDR3 nucleotides read TGTGCCAGCAGCTTATCCCGAGACACCGGGGAGCTGTTTTTT. It yields the protein CASSLSRDTGELFF.

CDR3 residues: CASSHTSGGYEQYF. As DNA, the CDR3 is TGTGCCAGCAGCCATACTAGCGGGGGATACGAGCAGTACTTC. V usage is TRBV5-5 and J usage is TRBJ2-7; 11 bases fit TRBD2. The CDR3 has 14 amino acids. The V gene end was trimmed by 4 bases and the J gene end by 4 bases; junction bases not matched to a gene: 4. From germline, CDR1 is SGHKS and CDR2 YYEKEE (reference sequence). Supplemented by reference TRBV5-5 and TRBJ2-7, the full variable domain reads DAGVTQSPTHLIKTRGQQVTLRCSPISGHKSVSWYQQVLGQGPQFIFQYYEKEERGRGNFPDRFSARQFPNYSSELNVNALLLGDSALYLCASSHTSGGYEQYFGPGTRLTVT.

The chain joins TRBV5-6 to TRBJ2-1; D is unresolved. The CDR3 is made up of 17 amino acids. Germline CDR1 is SGHDT and CDR2 is YYEEEE. V shed 6 bases and J shed 1 base, with 20 bases lying between them. Here the CDR3 reads CASTPLGGSHSYNEQFF. The DNA for the CDR3 is TGTGCCAGCACCCCTCTAGGCGGCAGCCATTCCTACAATGAGCAGTTCTTC. Full variable domain (remainder filled in from reference TRBV5-6 and TRBJ2-1): DAGVTQSPTHLIKTRGQQVTLRCSPKSGHDTVSWYQQALGQGPQFIFQYYEEEERQRGNFPDRFSGHQFPNYSSELNVNALLLGDSALYLCASTPLGGSHSYNEQFFGPGTRLTVL.

J is TRBJ1-5 and V is TRBV2; D possibly corresponds to TRBD1 (6 bases). This CDR3 spans 14 amino acids. The V end lost 6 bases, the J end lost 4 bases, and 13 bases lay between the germline ends. The V gene's germline CDR1 is SNHLY and CDR2 FYNNEI. In DNA form, the CDR3 reads TGTGCCAGCAGCATGGAGGGGGTTAATCAGCCCCAGCATTTT. Translation: CASSMEGVNQPQHF.

The J gene is TRBJ2-2, the V gene TRBV15; perhaps TRBD2 as D (5 bases). The germline gives CDR1 LNHNV, CDR2 YYDKDF (reference sequence). Trimming pared 0 bases from V and 7 bases from J, leaving 9 bases between. The CDR3 totals 14 residues. Here the CDR3 DNA reads TGTGCCACCAGCAGAGATCTCGAGGGCGGGGAGCTGTTTTTT. Its translation is CATSRDLEGGELFF.

V and J are TRBV6-1 and TRBJ1-2, with D perhaps TRBD1 (5 bases). The V end was cut by 4 bases, the J end by 5 bases, with 8 bases between. CDR1 is MNHNS and CDR2 is SASEGT in the germline V gene. The length of the CDR3 is 12 residues. CDR3 amino acids: CASSAAGYGYTF. In DNA, the CDR3 is TGTGCCAGCAGTGCGGCAGGGTATGGCTACACCTTC.